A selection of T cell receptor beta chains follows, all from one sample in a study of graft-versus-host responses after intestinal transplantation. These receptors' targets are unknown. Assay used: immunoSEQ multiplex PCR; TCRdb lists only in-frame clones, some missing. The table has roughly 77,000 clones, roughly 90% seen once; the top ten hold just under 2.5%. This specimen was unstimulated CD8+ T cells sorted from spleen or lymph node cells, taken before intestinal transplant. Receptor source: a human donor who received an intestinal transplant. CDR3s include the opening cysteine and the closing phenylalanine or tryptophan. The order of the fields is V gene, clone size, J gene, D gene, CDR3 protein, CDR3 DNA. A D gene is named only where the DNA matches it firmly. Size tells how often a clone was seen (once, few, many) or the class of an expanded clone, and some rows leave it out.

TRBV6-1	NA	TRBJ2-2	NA	CASSHPSQPDGELFF	TGTGCCAGCAGCCATCCCTCACAGCCTGACGGGGAGCTGTTTTTT
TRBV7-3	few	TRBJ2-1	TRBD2	CASSLLAGGPNEQFF	TGTGCCAGCAGCTTACTAGCGGGAGGGCCCAATGAGCAGTTCTTC
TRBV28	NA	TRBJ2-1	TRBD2	CASSLNGLEGLTMPNEQFF	TGTGCCAGCAGTTTAAACGGACTAGAAGGATTAACTATGCCCAATGAGCAGTTCTTC
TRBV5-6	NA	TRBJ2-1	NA	CASSLPTISSYNEQFF	TGTGCCAGCAGCCTACCAACCATTAGCTCCTACAATGAGCAGTTCTTC
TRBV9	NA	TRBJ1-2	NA	CASTGGVNYGYTF	TGTGCCAGCACGGGGGGCGTGAACTATGGCTACACCTTC
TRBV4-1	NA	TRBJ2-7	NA	CASSQALVGYEQYF	TGCGCCAGCAGCCAAGCACTAGTGGGATACGAGCAGTACTTC
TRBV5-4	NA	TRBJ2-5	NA	CASSPLGEETQYF	TGTGCCAGCAGCCCACTCGGGGAAGAGACCCAGTACTTC
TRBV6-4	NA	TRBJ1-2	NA	CASSDGHGYTF	TGTGCCAGCAGTGACGGGCATGGCTACACCTTC
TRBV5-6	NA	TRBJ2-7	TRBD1	CASSQTGTGRYEQYF	TGTGCCAGCAGTCAGACCGGGACAGGGCGCTACGAGCAGTACTTC
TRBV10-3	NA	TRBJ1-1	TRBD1	CAISESNRGFFF	TGTGCCATCAGTGAGTCTAACAGGGGGTTTTTCTTT
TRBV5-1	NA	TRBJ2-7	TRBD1	CASSLDRTGGMDEQYF	TGCGCCAGCAGCTTGGATAGGACAGGGGGCATGGACGAGCAGTACTTC
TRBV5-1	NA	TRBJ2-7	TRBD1	CASSRTGRYEQYF	TGCGCCAGCAGCAGGACAGGGAGGTACGAGCAGTACTTC
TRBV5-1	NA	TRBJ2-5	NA	CASSLGPGMRETQYF	TGCGCCAGCAGCTTGGGTCCGGGGATGAGGGAGACCCAGTACTTC
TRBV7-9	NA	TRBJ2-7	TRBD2	CASSLRTSGVYEQYF	TGTGCCAGCAGCCTAAGGACTAGCGGGGTCTACGAGCAGTACTTC
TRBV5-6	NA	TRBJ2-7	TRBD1	CASSFGTGPYEQYF	TGTGCCAGCAGCTTCGGGACAGGCCCCTACGAGCAGTACTTC
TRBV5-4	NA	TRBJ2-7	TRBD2	CASSHQLLAGGPVYEQYF	TGTGCCAGCAGCCACCAACTTCTAGCGGGAGGGCCAGTTTACGAGCAGTACTTC
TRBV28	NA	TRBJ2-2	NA	CASSHLSGELFF	TGTGCCAGCAGTCATCTTAGCGGGGAGCTGTTTTTT
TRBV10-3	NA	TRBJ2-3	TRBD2	CAINRGGGGSTDTQYF	TGTGCCATCAACCGTGGCGGCGGGGGAAGCACAGATACGCAGTATTTT
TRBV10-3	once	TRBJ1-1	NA	CAISEWGQGPMNTEAFF	TGTGCCATCAGTGAGTGGGGTCAGGGGCCCATGAACACTGAAGCTTTCTTT
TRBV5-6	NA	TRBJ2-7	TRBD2	CASSSGSGTSNEQYF	TGTGCCAGCAGCTCTGGTAGCGGGACCTCTAACGAGCAGTACTTC
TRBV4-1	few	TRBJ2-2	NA	CASSQDIQFTGELFF	TGCGCCAGCAGCCAAGATATACAATTCACCGGGGAGCTGTTTTTT
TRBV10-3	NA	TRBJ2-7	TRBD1	CAISAPGQGLSEQYF	TGTGCCATCAGTGCCCCGGGACAGGGTCTCTCCGAGCAGTACTTC
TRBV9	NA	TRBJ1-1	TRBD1	CASSESTGGTEAFF	TGTGCCAGCAGCGAATCCACAGGGGGAACTGAAGCTTTCTTT
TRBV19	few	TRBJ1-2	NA	CASSIPTSPYGYTF	TGTGCCAGTAGTATACCTACCTCTCCCTATGGCTACACCTTC
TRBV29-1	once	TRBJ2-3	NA	CSVHKGGWPDTQYF	TGCAGCGTTCACAAGGGGGGGTGGCCAGATACGCAGTATTTT
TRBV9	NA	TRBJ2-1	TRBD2	CASSNQAGSQTQSSYNEQFF	TGTGCCAGCAGCAACCAAGCGGGGAGTCAAACCCAGAGCTCCTACAATGAGCAGTTCTTC
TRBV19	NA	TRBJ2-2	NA	CASSIGPPSINTGELFF	TGTGCCAGTAGTATAGGTCCCCCCAGTATAAACACCGGGGAGCTGTTTTTT
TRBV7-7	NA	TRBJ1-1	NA	CASSLLLETEAFF	TGTGCTAGCAGCTTACTTCTCGAGACTGAAGCTTTCTTT
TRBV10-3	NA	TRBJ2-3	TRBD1	CAISGRQGDTSTDTQYF	TGTGCCATCAGCGGGAGACAGGGGGACACTAGCACAGATACGCAGTATTTT
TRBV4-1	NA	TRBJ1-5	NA	CASSQDRGAGQPQHF	TGCGCCAGCAGCCAAGATCGCGGGGCCGGTCAGCCCCAGCATTTT